The next 17 T cell receptor beta chains were all read from a single sample in a study of T cell responses to AZD1222 COVID-19 vaccine. TCRdb's table, derived via immunoSEQ multiplex PCR, lists solely in-frame clones and lacks some. The sample includes 40,000 or so clones, approximately 83% of them seen just once. The sample was peripheral blood, taken 28 days after the second AZD1222 dose. The receptors were gathered from an adult who received the AZD1222 COVID-19 vaccine.

This chain connects TRBV15 to TRBJ2-7; 8 bases line up with TRBD1. There are 18 residues in the CDR3. V lost 0 bases to trimming and J lost 2 bases; unmatched junction nucleotides: 12. The V gene's germline CDR1 is LNHNV and CDR2 YYDKDF (reference sequence). In DNA form, the CDR3 reads TGTGCCACCAGCAGAGATAGGGGTAGAGGACAGGGCCCCTACGAGCAGTACTTC. It yields the protein CATSRDRGRGQGPYEQYF.

This clone was observed once. The chain employs TRBV3-1 (or the pseudogene TRBV3-2) and TRBJ1-1, with D uncertain. The V gene's germline CDR1 is LGHDT and CDR2 YNNKEL (reference sequence). This CDR3 is built from 11 residues. V was cut by 2 bases and J by 11 bases, with 9 bases left in between. The CDR3: CASSQNEGAFF. As DNA, the CDR3 is TGTGCCAGCAGCCAAAACGAAGGGGCTTTCTTT.

This rearrangement joins TRBV9 to TRBJ2-1, with TRBD1 matching 8 bases. The CDR3 covers 15 residues. Germline V gene sequence: CDR1 SGDLS, CDR2 YYNGEE. V shed 4 bases, J shed 9 bases, and the junction held 12 bases outside the gene matches. CDR3 coding DNA: TGTGCCAGCAGCATCCCGACAGGGGACGTTACTGAGCAGTTCTTC. This encodes CASSIPTGDVTEQFF.

The chain links TRBV12-3 or TRBV12-4 to TRBJ1-1, with a weak D call TRBD1 (5 bases). Trimming took off 5 bases at V and 3 bases at J, with 10 bases between the two ends. There are 13 residues in the CDR3. CDR3 sequence reads: CASSKGAYTEAFF. The DNA for the CDR3 is TGTGCCAGCAGTAAAGGGGCGTACACTGAAGCTTTCTTT.

The V and J genes are TRBV7-9 and TRBJ1-2, with a possible D match to TRBD1 (5 bases). V was pared by 5 bases and J by 5 bases, with 18 bases between. The germline V gene has CDR1 SEHNR and CDR2 FQNEAQ (reference sequence). This CDR3 spans 15 amino acids. The CDR3 reads CASSPRGGIRYGYTF. The DNA of the CDR3 is TGTGCCAGCAGCCCAAGGGGCGGGATTCGGTATGGCTACACCTTC.

This chain uses TRBV10-2 with TRBJ1-5, with 8 nucleotides matching TRBD1. This CDR3 contains 15 residues. From germline, CDR1 is WSHSY and CDR2 SAAADI. The J segment lost 3 bases and the V segment lost 6 bases, leaving 7 bases of the junction unmatched. DNA of the CDR3: TGCGCCAGCAGGGCCGGGACAGGCTTCAATCAGCCCCAGCATTTT. Protein product: CASRAGTGFNQPQHF.

This clone occurred a few times. The CDR3 DNA reads as TGTGCCAGCAGCCCAATACCCGGGGAGCTGTTTTTT. Translated, it gives CASSPIPGELFF. This sequence joins TRBV28 and TRBJ2-2; D gene ambiguous. Germline V gene lookup returns CDR1 MDHEN and CDR2 SYDVKM. The germline V and J ends were trimmed by 6 bases and 6 bases, with 8 bases remaining between them. This CDR3 region has 12 residues. Supplemented by reference TRBV28 and TRBJ2-2, the full variable domain reads DVKVTQSSRYLVKRTGEKVFLECVQDMDHENMFWYRQDPGLGLRLIYFSYDVKMKEKGDIPEGYSVSREKKERFSLILESASTNQTSMYLCASSPIPGELFFGEGSRLTVL.

This rearrangement joins TRBV5-8 to TRBJ1-3; the D is unclear. Germline V gives CDR1 SGHTS, CDR2 YDEGEE. With 0 bases removed from V and 4 bases from J, the gap between germline ends came to 8 bases. This CDR3 spans 14 amino acids. The CDR3 DNA reads TGTGCCAGCAGCTTGGTGTCGAACGGAAACACCATATATTTT. Residues: CASSLVSNGNTIYF.

The chain carries TRBV7-9 and TRBJ2-7, with 11 bases identical to TRBD2. Germline assignment: CDR1 SEHNR and CDR2 FQNEAQ (reference sequence). V dropped 5 bases and J dropped 2; count of bases not matched to a gene: 8. The CDR3 totals 16 residues. The CDR3 region is CASSPPLAGGTYEQYF. The CDR3 region has the DNA TGTGCCAGCAGCCCCCCCCTAGCGGGGGGAACCTACGAGCAGTACTTC.

The chain employs TRBV2 and TRBJ2-2; 7 positions match TRBD2. Trimming removed 10 bases from V and 1 base from J; junction bases left unmatched: 6. The V gene's germline CDR1 is SNHLY and CDR2 FYNNEI. This CDR3 region has 14 residues. The CDR3 here is CATLPGGNTGELFF. The CDR3 DNA follows: TGTGCCACCCTCCCGGGGGGGAACACCGGGGAGCTGTTTTTT.

The chain joins TRBV30 to TRBJ2-1; D is unclear. Trimming took 3 bases from V and 2 from J, leaving 17 bases between them. Germline V gene sequence: CDR1 GTSNPN, CDR2 SVGIG (reference sequence). CDR3 length: 16 amino acids. CDR3 sequence (DNA): TGTGCCTGGAGGGCAGCCGGTGGGATCCCCTACAATGAGCAGTTCTTC. Protein sequence: CAWRAAGGIPYNEQFF.

This chain uses TRBV6-5 with TRBJ2-5; tentatively, D is TRBD2 (6 bases). Germline loops: CDR1 MNHEY, CDR2 SVGAGI. The CDR3 totals 13 residues. CDR3 amino acids: CVSDGGARETQYF. CDR3 bases: TGTGTTTCCGATGGAGGGGCGCGGGAGACCCAGTACTTC.

The chain joins TRBV5-1 to TRBJ2-2, with D perhaps matching TRBD2 (5 bases). The CDR3 is made up of 16 amino acids. The germline CDR1 and CDR2 sequences are SGHRS and YFSETQ. V lost 4 bases and J 3 bases, leaving 16 bases between the germline ends. As DNA, the CDR3 is TGCGCCAGCAGCATTCGTCGGGGTTCGGACACCGGGGAGCTGTTTTTT. It yields the protein CASSIRRGSDTGELFF. The full variable domain, rest sourced from reference TRBV5-1 and TRBJ2-2, is KAGVTQTPRYLIKTRGQQVTLSCSPISGHRSVSWYQQTPGQGLQFLFEYFSETQRNKGNFPGRFSGRQFSNSRSEMNVSTLELGDSALYLCASSIRRGSDTGELFFGEGSRLTVL.

V gene TRBV3-1 (or the pseudogene TRBV3-2) combines with J gene TRBJ2-5, with D maybe TRBD2 (6 bases). Germline V CDR1 and CDR2: LGHDT, YNNKEL (reference sequence). V was pared by 9 bases and J by 0 bases, with 11 bases between. The CDR3 has 13 amino acids. This CDR3 reads CASTRGYQETQYF. CDR3 nucleotide sequence: TGTGCCAGTACACGGGGGTACCAAGAGACCCAGTACTTC.

The chain employs TRBV2 and TRBJ1-4; D perhaps matches TRBD1 (5 bases). V lost 7 bases and J 7 bases, leaving 13 bases between the germline ends. Germline loops: CDR1 SNHLY, CDR2 FYNNEI. CDR3 length equals 13 residues. The CDR3 reads CASNGGWTEKLFF. The CDR3 DNA reads as TGTGCCAGCAATGGGGGGTGGACTGAAAAACTGTTTTTT. Based on the CDR3 plus reference TRBV2 and TRBJ1-4, the full variable domain is EPEVTQTPSHQVTQMGQEVILRCVPISNHLYFYWYRQILGQKVEFLVSFYNNEISEKSEIFDDQFSVERPDGSNFTLKIRSTKLEDSAMYFCASNGGWTEKLFFGSGTQLSVL.

This sequence joins TRBV3-1 (or the pseudogene TRBV3-2) and TRBJ1-2, with D unresolved. CDR3 length: 12 residues. V was clipped by 3 bases and J by 8 bases, with 10 bases between them. Germline values: CDR1 LGHDT, CDR2 YNNKEL (reference sequence). The CDR3 loop reads CASSHARTGYTF. CDR3 DNA sequence: TGTGCCAGCAGCCATGCAAGAACGGGCTACACCTTC.

The rearrangement links TRBV7-9 to TRBJ2-1; D is tentatively TRBD1 or TRBD2 (6 bases each). Germline CDR1 is SEHNR and CDR2 is FQNEAQ (reference sequence). This CDR3 has 13 residues. V was shortened by 11 bases and J by 10 bases, with 21 bases between the two germline ends. Here the CDR3 reads CADTGDNDGEQFF. The CDR3 DNA sequence: TGTGCCGACACGGGGGACAATGACGGGGAGCAGTTCTTC.